This entry lists 21 T cell receptor beta chains sequenced from one sample in a study of CXCR3-negative and CXCR3-positive naive CD8 T cells. 5' RACE that incorporated UMI labels was used to prepare the TRB cDNA libraries. Following a re-call of the 5' RACE reads, TCRdb has one entry per CDR3 protein and lacks DNA. In total, the table holds 43,000 or so distinct CDR3 sequences. Source material: naive CXCR3- CD8+ T cells from blood. The subset is: CD45RO-CCR7+CD27+CD95- naive CD8+ T cells lacking CXCR3 (TNR3-). The receptors come from a human donor in good health. Some clones in this sample may be carry-over from other donors' samples.

This chain connects TRBV2 to TRBJ2-3. The CDR3 consists of 12 residues. Germline V gene lookup returns CDR1 SNHLY and CDR2 FYNNEI. CDR3 residues: CASSEGGDTQYF.

The chain has TRBV12-3 or TRBV12-4 and TRBJ2-5. The CDR3 spans 12 residues. CDR3 region: CASTHGKETQYF.

This chain joins TRBV28 and TRBJ1-1. There are 13 residues in the CDR3. The germline gives CDR1 MDHEN, CDR2 SYDVKM. The CDR3 sequence: CASFGRGITEAFF.

The chain has TRBV29-1 and TRBJ2-1; there is no DNA to check the TCRdb D call of TRBD1. CDR3 length: 14 amino acids. Germline V gene data show CDR1 as SQVTM and CDR2 as ANQGSEA. The CDR3 reads CSVEGRRDYNEQFF.

The CDR3 region is CASSSTTDPRRTSGTQFF. The J gene is TRBJ2-1, the V gene TRBV13; TCRdb calls TRBD2, which cannot be checked without DNA. CDR1 is PRHDT and CDR2 is FYEKMQ in the germline V gene (reference sequence). This CDR3 spans 18 amino acids.

This chain joins TRBV4-1 and TRBJ2-7; TCRdb proposes TRBD2, but this gene call is untestable without DNA. CDR3 length equals 15 residues. Germline values: CDR1 MGHRA, CDR2 YSYEKL. CDR3 residues: CASSHIAGDSYEQYF.

This chain links TRBV6-4 with TRBJ2-7; with no DNA, the TCRdb D assignment of TRBD1 cannot be verified. The CDR3 runs 15 residues. CDR1 and CDR2 (germline): MRHNA, SNTAGT. The CDR3 spells CASSLWGDSGYEQYF.

CDR3 region: CSVGQAGEQYF. The gene calls are TRBV29-1 and TRBJ2-7; absent DNA, TCRdb's TRBD1 call cannot be checked. CDR3 size: 11 residues. The V gene's germline CDR1 is SQVTM and CDR2 ANQGSEA.

V and J are TRBV5-1 and TRBJ2-7; the TRBD1 assignment by TCRdb is unverifiable without DNA. Germline V CDR1 and CDR2: SGHRS, YFSETQ. There are 14 residues in the CDR3. CDR3 in amino acids: CASSLKAGPYEQYF.

The CDR3 loop reads CASSQLPRGADTQYF. This chain links TRBV7-9 with TRBJ2-3; TCRdb's D gene call, TRBD1, goes unchecked for lack of DNA. The CDR3 length is 15 residues. Looked up from germline, CDR1 is SEHNR and CDR2 is FQNEAQ (reference sequence).

The V gene is TRBV7-9, the J gene TRBJ2-3. The CDR3 spans 13 residues. Germline CDR1 and CDR2: SEHNR and FQNEAQ (reference sequence). The CDR3 protein is CASSSGSMDTQYF.

CDR3 sequence: CASGLAGRFNEQFF. V gene TRBV7-9 combines with J gene TRBJ2-1. The CDR3 contains 14 residues. Looked up from germline, CDR1 is SEHNR and CDR2 is FQNEAQ (reference sequence). Using reference TRBV7-9 and TRBJ2-1 for the parts outside the CDR3, the full variable domain is DTGVSQNPRHKITKRGQNVTFRCDPISEHNRLYWYRQTLGQGPEFLTYFQNEAQLEKSRLLSDRFSAERPKGSFSTLEIQRTEQGDSAMYLCASGLAGRFNEQFFGPGTRLTVL.

The chain carries TRBV28 and TRBJ2-1; TCRdb picks TRBD2, but there is no DNA to check that call. Germline CDR1 is MDHEN and CDR2 is SYDVKM. The CDR3 consists of 15 residues. The CDR3 here is CASRTSGGAYNEQFF. The whole variable domain, filled in from reference TRBV28 and TRBJ2-1, reads DVKVTQSSRYLVKRTGEKVFLECVQDMDHENMFWYRQDPGLGLRLIYFSYDVKMKEKGDIPEGYSVSREKKERFSLILESASTNQTSMYLCASRTSGGAYNEQFFGPGTRLTVL.

The V call is TRBV4-3, the J call TRBJ2-1; there is no DNA to check the TCRdb D call of TRBD2. Germline values: CDR1 LGHNA, CDR2 YSLEER. The CDR3 runs 18 residues. This CDR3 is CARSHRTSGGNSYNEQFF.

This clonotype registers medium-sized by frequency. This chain joins TRBV29-1 and TRBJ2-2. The CDR3 covers 12 residues. Germline CDR1 and CDR2: SQVTM and ANQGSEA. CDR3 protein: CSPYSGTGELFF.

The V and J genes are TRBV2 and TRBJ1-5. The CDR3 covers 13 residues. Germline V gene sequence: CDR1 SNHLY, CDR2 FYNNEI. CDR3 sequence reads: CASSETVNQPQHF.

The rearrangement links TRBV28 to TRBJ1-2. CDR1 and CDR2 from the germline V gene are MDHEN and SYDVKM. The CDR3 runs to 15 residues. CDR3 residues: CASSLLDGVPYGYTF.

V gene TRBV9 combines with J gene TRBJ2-6; TCRdb selects TRBD1, and the lack of DNA leaves this call unchecked. Germline V lookup: CDR1 SGDLS, CDR2 YYNGEE. The CDR3 loop spans 18 amino acids. The CDR3 protein is CASSPGQGALSGANVLTF.

The chain has TRBV28 and TRBJ2-7; absent DNA, TCRdb's TRBD1 call cannot be checked. The germline gives CDR1 MDHEN, CDR2 SYDVKM. This CDR3 region has 12 residues. CDR3 residues: CATSGRGREQYF.

The chain recombines TRBV7-3 with TRBJ2-5; TCRdb picks TRBD2, but there is no DNA to check that call. The CDR3 extends over 18 amino acids. Germline values: CDR1 SGHTA, CDR2 FQGTGA. CDR3 region: CASSLTGTSGGDWETQYF. Based on the CDR3 plus reference TRBV7-3 and TRBJ2-5, the full variable domain is GAGVSQTPSNKVTEKGKYVELRCDPISGHTALYWYRQSLGQGPEFLIYFQGTGAADDSGLPNDRFFAVRPEGSVSTLKIQRTERGDSAVYLCASSLTGTSGGDWETQYFGPGTRLLVL.

This chain links TRBV6-2 or TRBV6-3 with TRBJ2-7; there is no DNA to check the TCRdb D call of TRBD2. The germline V gene has CDR1 MNHEY and CDR2 SVGEGT. This CDR3 is 15 amino acids long. Here the CDR3 reads CASSYSLARAYEQYF.